Presented here are 8 T cell receptor beta chains from one specimen sequenced in a study of T-cell reconstitution after alpha-beta-depleted transplantation in children. TCRbeta library construction was performed incorporating unique molecular identifiers. One entry per CDR3 protein, called by TCRdb with MiXCR from the PCR reads. The table has about 200,000 distinct CDR3 sequences, roughly a sixth seen once; the top ten hold roughly two fifths. The sample here was PBMCs, mostly from graft donor cells, taken 360 days after TCRalphabeta/CD19-depleted stem cell transplant. These receptors all come from a male patient between 2 and 10 years old who had a stem cell transplant for acute lymphoblastic leukemia, so the T cells may come from the graft donor.

CDR3 amino acids: CASSSRQGVTGELFF. The DNA for the CDR3 is TGTGCCAGCAGCTCTCGACAGGGGGTAACCGGGGAGCTGTTTTTT. V usage is TRBV7-9 and J usage is TRBJ2-2, with TRBD1 matching over 9 bases. The CDR3 totals 15 residues. CDR1 SEHNR and CDR2 FQNEAQ come from the germline V gene (reference sequence). Unmatched junction bases numbered 5, after V lost 4 bases and J lost 5 bases.

This clonotype was counted only a few times. The V call is TRBV12-3 or TRBV12-4, the J call TRBJ2-3, with D unclear. This CDR3 has 14 residues. V shed 2 bases and J shed 2 bases, with 8 bases lying between them. DNA for the CDR3: TGTGCCAGCAGTTTATGGGGATACACAGATACGCAGTATTTT. Translation gives CASSLWGYTDTQYF.

This clonotype was detected a few times. This chain joins TRBV7-9 and TRBJ2-1; 7 bases align to TRBD1. The V gene's germline CDR1 is SEHNR and CDR2 FQNEAQ (reference sequence). V lost 5 bases, J lost 6 bases, and 10 bases stayed unmatched. The CDR3 contains 15 residues. CDR3 loop: CASSPTGVHGNEQFF. DNA of the CDR3: TGTGCCAGCAGCCCAACAGGGGTTCACGGCAATGAGCAGTTCTTC.

The rearrangement links TRBV10-3 to TRBJ1-2; no firm D call. The germline gives CDR1 ENHRY, CDR2 SYGVKD. The CDR3 is made up of 14 amino acids. The V end was cut by 0 bases, the J end by 5 bases, with 10 bases between. The DNA of the CDR3 is TGTGCCATCAGTGAGTCGAACAGCCTTTATGGCTACACCTTC. Its translation: CAISESNSLYGYTF.

The chain uses TRBV4-2 and TRBJ2-2, with TRBD2 matching 7 bases. The germline gives CDR1 LGHNA, CDR2 YNFKEQ. This CDR3 is built from 18 residues. V trimming: 0 bases; J trimming: 6 bases; junction bases outside the gene matches: 13. The CDR3 DNA reads TGTGCCAGCAGCCAAGATCACCCTAGCGGAGCCCCGGCCGGGGAGCTGTTTTTT. It is translated as CASSQDHPSGAPAGELFF.

The chain combines TRBV12-3 or TRBV12-4 with TRBJ2-3; possibly TRBD2 for D (5 bases). CDR3 length: 15 amino acids. V lost 2 bases and J lost 4, with 13 bases in between. This chain's CDR3 is CASSLFSGRPDTQYF. In DNA form, the CDR3 reads TGTGCCAGCAGTTTATTTTCGGGAAGGCCAGATACGCAGTATTTT.

The rearrangement joins TRBV5-1 to TRBJ1-2, with TRBD1 identical over 7 bases. CDR1 is SGHRS, CDR2 YFSETQ, per germline. The junction had 9 bases not matched to a gene; V was cut back by 3 bases and J by 4 bases. The CDR3 has 15 residues. DNA of the CDR3: TGCGCCAGCAGCTGGGACAGAGCTGGCATCTATGGCTACACCTTC. Translated, it gives CASSWDRAGIYGYTF. The complete variable domain, with remaining parts taken from reference TRBV5-1 and TRBJ1-2, reads KAGVTQTPRYLIKTRGQQVTLSCSPISGHRSVSWYQQTPGQGLQFLFEYFSETQRNKGNFPGRFSGRQFSNSRSEMNVSTLELGDSALYLCASSWDRAGIYGYTFGSGTRLTVV.

This clonotype was counted many times. This chain connects TRBV27 to TRBJ2-2, with D hard to call. Trimming pared 6 bases from V and 6 bases from J, leaving 11 bases between. The V gene's germline CDR1 is MNHEY and CDR2 SMNVEV (reference sequence). The CDR3 covers 13 residues. The CDR3 nucleotides read TGTGCCAGCAGCGCCCGCGTGGCCGGGGAGCTGTTTTTT. Translated: CASSARVAGELFF.